What follows describes a single T cell receptor (beta chain). Its antigen remains unknown. The method was immunoSEQ multiplex PCR; TCRdb's version includes in-frame clones alone and lacks a portion of them. The top ten hold 2.9% of the sample, which has approximately 74,000 clones, roughly 80% seen once. The germline gives CDR1 SGHKS, CDR2 YYEKEE (reference sequence). The CDR3 is made up of 17 amino acids. Trimming cost V 0 bases and J 4 bases; bases outside gene matches: 11. The data originate from a study of T cell responses to AZD1222 COVID-19 vaccine. Notes on the study in general: The study sampled repertoires only after the peak T cell response. Nearly half of spike-specific TCRs reportedly target unmutated variant regions. Regions 160-218 and 743-854 held dominance among vaccine-associated CD4 TCRs, which spanned spike. Only 5 or 6 people who got AZD1222 tested seropositive at baseline.

This TCR was recovered from an adult in good health. The input for sequencing was peripheral blood, taken on day 0 of AZD1222 vaccination. The genes are TRBV5-5 and TRBJ1-2; 8 bases are shared with TRBD1. The DNA of the CDR3 is TGTGCCAGCAGCTTGGGGGGTGGCCAGGGGGCCACCTATGGCTACACCTTC. Residues: CASSLGGGQGATYGYTF.